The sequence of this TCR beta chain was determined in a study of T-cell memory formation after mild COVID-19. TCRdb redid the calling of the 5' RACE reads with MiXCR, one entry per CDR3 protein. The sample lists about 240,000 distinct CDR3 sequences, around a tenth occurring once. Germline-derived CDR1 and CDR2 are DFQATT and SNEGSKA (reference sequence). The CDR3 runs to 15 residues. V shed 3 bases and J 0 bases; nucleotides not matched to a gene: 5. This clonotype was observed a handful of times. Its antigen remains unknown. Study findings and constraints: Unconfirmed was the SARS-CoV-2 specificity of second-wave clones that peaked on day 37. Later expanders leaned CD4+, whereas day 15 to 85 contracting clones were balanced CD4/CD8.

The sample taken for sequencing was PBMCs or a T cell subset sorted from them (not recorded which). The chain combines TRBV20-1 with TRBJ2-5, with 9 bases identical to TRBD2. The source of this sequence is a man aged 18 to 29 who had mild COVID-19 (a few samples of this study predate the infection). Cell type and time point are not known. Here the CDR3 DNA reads TGCAGTGCTAGGGCAGCTAGCGGGGACCAAGAGACCCAGTACTTC. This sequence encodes CSARAASGDQETQYF.